This passage covers 26 T cell receptor beta chains from one sample sequenced in a study of beta chain features in type 1 diabetes (dated by TCRdb to 2016 to 2018). Which antigens these TCRs recognize remains unknown. Broad study findings and their caveats: A moderate but significant shortening of TCRB CDR3 length was observed in type 1 diabetes patients in all four CD4+ subsets.

Library construction relied on the immunoSEQ multiplex PCR assay. All of the isolated RNA was reverse transcribed with the High Capacity cDNA Reverse Transcription Kit, so expressed TCRB transcripts were sequenced. The source is immuneACCESS, and TCRdb retained only in-frame sequences with V and J called. Part of the clones is not carried over; for the studies checked, unresolved V genes explain less than half of this, and the remainder is unexplained. The sample data list nearly 350,000 clones, and roughly a tenth of these were observed just once. The top ten constitute 1% of the sample. The sample taken for sequencing was central memory CD4+ T cells from blood. These receptors all stem from a young man with type 1 diabetes.

The sample holds a few counts of this clone. J is TRBJ1-1 and V is TRBV2; 8 positions match TRBD1. The CDR3 is 12 amino acids. Germline lookup yields CDR1 SNHLY and CDR2 FYNNEI. J was trimmed by 7 bases and V by 7 bases; bases with no gene match: 5. CDR3 bases: TGTGCCAGCACCCAGGGGGCCGGTGAAGCTTTCTTT. Translated: CASTQGAGEAFF.

The rearrangement uses TRBV7-2 and TRBJ2-5, with 7 bases fitting TRBD2. The junction had 5 bases not matched to a gene; V was cut back by 5 bases and J by 2 bases. Germline V gene sequence: CDR1 SGHTA, CDR2 FQGNSA. This CDR3 region has 14 residues. CDR3: CASSPIAGQETQYF. The CDR3, as DNA: TGTGCCAGCAGCCCTATAGCGGGTCAAGAGACCCAGTACTTC.

This clone was counted at least ten times. The chain has TRBV5-6 and TRBJ2-5, with a weak D call TRBD1 (6 bases). Deletions cut 6 bases from V and 5 bases from J, with 17 bases between. CDR3 size: 14 residues. CDR1 SGHDT and CDR2 YYEEEE come from the germline V gene. For the CDR3, the DNA is TGTGCCAGCAACCAGTTACAGGGAACCGAGACCCAGTACTTC. This codes for CASNQLQGTETQYF.

This clone came up a few times. The chain links TRBV7-2 to TRBJ2-3, with 8 bases that match TRBD2. The junction had 7 bases not matched to a gene; V was cut back by 3 bases and J by 5 bases. CDR1 and CDR2 from the germline V gene are SGHTA and FQGNSA. The CDR3 runs to 15 residues. The CDR3 DNA is TGTGCCAGCAGCTTGACGGGACTAGAACAAGATACGCAGTATTTT. Translating gives CASSLTGLEQDTQYF.

This CDR3 reads CASGNWGGELFF. CDR3 bases: TGCGCCAGCGGGAATTGGGGCGGGGAGCTGTTTTTT. The chain couples TRBV10-2 to TRBJ2-2; D gene ambiguous. Germline V lookup: CDR1 WSHSY, CDR2 SAAADI. The CDR3 length is 12 residues. V was shortened by 8 bases and J by 7 bases, with 11 bases between the two germline ends.

The chain links TRBV6-5 to TRBJ1-4, with 7 bases matching TRBD1. Per the germline V gene, CDR1 is MNHEY and CDR2 is SVGAGI. The J segment lost 7 bases and the V segment lost 7 bases, leaving 9 bases of the junction unmatched. The CDR3 has 14 amino acids. CDR3 coding DNA: TGTGCCAGCACTTTGAGAGGGGGCGGTGAAAAACTGTTTTTT. Its translation: CASTLRGGGEKLFF.

V gene TRBV9 combines with J gene TRBJ2-5; 14 nucleotides agree with TRBD2. Germline CDR1 SGDLS, CDR2 YYNGEE. Trimming removed 3 bases from V and 4 bases from J; junction bases left unmatched: 5. This CDR3 comprises 16 residues. CDR3 sequence: CASSGTSGGHGETQYF. The CDR3 DNA is TGTGCCAGCAGCGGGACTAGCGGGGGGCATGGAGAGACCCAGTACTTC.

This clone was found a few times. The V and J genes are TRBV27 and TRBJ2-5, with D possibly matching TRBD1 (5 bases). Trimming pared 0 bases from V and 7 bases from J, leaving 15 bases between. The CDR3 runs to 15 residues. Germline lookup yields CDR1 MNHEY and CDR2 SMNVEV (reference sequence). In nucleotides, the CDR3 is TGTGCCAGCAGTTTATCCCAGGGCTGGATTGGGACCCAGTACTTC. Residues: CASSLSQGWIGTQYF.

This rearrangement joins TRBV28 to TRBJ2-4; TRBD1 matches at 7 bases. Unmatched junction bases numbered 13, after V lost 10 bases and J lost 7 bases. This CDR3 has 14 amino acids. Germline loops: CDR1 MDHEN, CDR2 SYDVKM. CDR3 amino acids: CATNGRQGANIQYF. CDR3 DNA sequence: TGTGCCACCAACGGCCGACAGGGAGCGAACATTCAGTACTTC. The complete variable domain, with remaining parts taken from reference TRBV28 and TRBJ2-4, reads DVKVTQSSRYLVKRTGEKVFLECVQDMDHENMFWYRQDPGLGLRLIYFSYDVKMKEKGDIPEGYSVSREKKERFSLILESASTNQTSMYLCATNGRQGANIQYFGAGTRLSVL.

This sequence joins TRBV30 and TRBJ1-5; the D is unclear. Germline values: CDR1 GTSNPN, CDR2 SVGIG (reference sequence). The CDR3 contains 13 residues. Trimming cost V 2 bases and J 5 bases, with 10 bases left between them. CDR3 nucleotide sequence: TGTGCCTGGAGTCGGGGATCGGATCAGCCCCAGCATTTT. Translated: CAWSRGSDQPQHF.

The chain uses TRBV28 and TRBJ1-6, with 11 bases lining up with TRBD1. The CDR3 totals 15 residues. V dropped 6 bases and J dropped 9; count of bases not matched to a gene: 7. Per germline, CDR1 MDHEN and CDR2 SYDVKM. The CDR3 sequence: CASRTSGTGGSPLHF. DNA of the CDR3: TGTGCCAGCAGGACTTCCGGGACAGGGGGTTCACCCCTCCACTTT. The whole variable domain, filled in from reference TRBV28 and TRBJ1-6, reads DVKVTQSSRYLVKRTGEKVFLECVQDMDHENMFWYRQDPGLGLRLIYFSYDVKMKEKGDIPEGYSVSREKKERFSLILESASTNQTSMYLCASRTSGTGGSPLHFGNGTRLTVT.

This clone was observed a handful of times. The chain combines TRBV18 with TRBJ1-6, with a possible D match to TRBD1 (5 bases). The CDR3 has 14 residues. V lost 4 bases to trimming and J lost 5 bases, with 9 bases between them. Germline V gene sequence: CDR1 KGHSH, CDR2 LQKENI. The CDR3 bases are TGTGCCAGCTCACGGACAACCGATAATTCACCCCTCCACTTT. Amino acids: CASSRTTDNSPLHF.

The chain is built from TRBV7-6 and TRBJ2-1, with TRBD2 matching 13 bases. Germline V gene lookup returns CDR1 SGHVS and CDR2 FNYEAQ. The CDR3 is made up of 18 amino acids. V trimming: 4 bases; J trimming: 9 bases; junction bases outside the gene matches: 15. The DNA for the CDR3 is TGTGCCAGCAGCTCACTAGCGGGGGGGCCCGGAGCGTTTGTTGAGCAGTTCTTC. Its translation is CASSSLAGGPGAFVEQFF.

In nucleotides, the CDR3 is TGTGCCAGCAGTCGAGTAGGCCGGGGGCGGGAGACCCAGTACTTC. It encodes CASSRVGRGRETQYF. V gene TRBV6-5 combines with J gene TRBJ2-5; D is tentatively TRBD1 or TRBD2 (6 bases each). Germline V gene data show CDR1 as MNHEY and CDR2 as SVGAGI. V was trimmed by 5 bases and J by 5 bases, leaving 18 bases between them. CDR3 length equals 15 residues.

This clone was detected only a few times. This chain links TRBV7-2 with TRBJ2-7; D might be TRBD1 (6 bases). Looked up from germline, CDR1 is SGHTA and CDR2 is FQGNSA. V lost 1 base and J 6 bases, leaving 13 bases between the germline ends. This CDR3 comprises 14 residues. The CDR3 loop reads CASSLDRASGEQYF. CDR3 DNA: TGTGCCAGCAGCTTAGACAGGGCCTCAGGCGAGCAGTACTTC.

V usage is TRBV5-1 and J usage is TRBJ2-2; possible D gene TRBD2, 5 bases. CDR3 length equals 13 residues. Trimming cost V 2 bases and J 7 bases, with 9 bases left between them. The V gene's germline CDR1 is SGHRS and CDR2 YFSETQ. CDR3 sequence (DNA): TGCGCCAGCAGCTTACTAGAGGACGGGGAGCTGTTTTTT. Translating it yields CASSLLEDGELFF.

For the CDR3, the DNA is TGCGCCAGCAGCCGGCCGGGACAGGGGTTAGATGGCTACACCTTC. Its translation is CASSRPGQGLDGYTF. The chain is built from TRBV4-3 and TRBJ1-2; 10 bases are shared with TRBD1. The CDR3 extends over 15 amino acids. Losses at the gene ends were 4 bases for V and 6 bases for J; bases not matched to a gene: 8. CDR1 and CDR2 (germline): LGHNA, YSLEER.

J is TRBJ1-2 and V is TRBV11-2; no definite D call. V lost 0 bases and J lost 3, with 20 bases in between. CDR3 size: 18 residues. The germline CDR1 and CDR2 sequences are SGHAT and FQNNGV. CDR3: CASSLDLPQLPKDYGYTF. The CDR3 DNA reads TGTGCCAGCAGCTTAGATCTCCCCCAGCTCCCGAAGGACTATGGCTACACCTTC.

The gene calls are TRBV11-2 and TRBJ1-2, with a possible D match to TRBD1 (6 bases). Trimming shortened V by 0 bases and J by 8 bases, and 13 bases separated the two germline ends. CDR1 SGHAT and CDR2 FQNNGV come from the germline V gene. This CDR3 is built from 14 residues. CDR3 in amino acids: CASSLDRGRRGYTF. The CDR3 DNA reads as TGTGCCAGCAGCTTAGACAGGGGACGACGGGGCTACACCTTC.

Many counts were recorded for this clone. The genes are TRBV9 and TRBJ2-3; D not certain. CDR3 length equals 14 residues. Trimming shortened V by 3 bases and J by 5 bases, and 13 bases separated the two germline ends. Germline CDR1 SGDLS, CDR2 YYNGEE. The CDR3 here is CASSGGGTRDTQYF. The CDR3, as DNA: TGTGCCAGCAGCGGCGGCGGTACGAGAGATACGCAGTATTTT.

As concerns this clone: Other nucleotide sequences from this sample produce the same CDR3. The V call is TRBV5-1, the J call TRBJ2-5; 9 nucleotides agree with TRBD1. The CDR3 extends over 14 amino acids. Germline V lookup: CDR1 SGHRS, CDR2 YFSETQ. V was pared by 5 bases and J by 5 bases, with 7 bases of the junction left unmatched. The CDR3 loop reads CASSGGTGSETQYF. In DNA form, the CDR3 reads TGCGCCAGCAGTGGAGGGACAGGGAGTGAGACCCAGTACTTC.

This clone appeared many times. This chain uses TRBV14 with TRBJ2-4; maybe TRBD2 (6 bases). The CDR3 is 13 residues long. V shed 4 bases and J shed 8 bases, with 12 bases lying between them. CDR1 is SGHDN and CDR2 is FVKESK in the germline V gene. Written as DNA, the CDR3 is TGTGCCAGCAGCCGGCTGGGGGAGGACATTCAGTACTTC. Translating it yields CASSRLGEDIQYF.

The genes are TRBV9 and TRBJ2-1, with TRBD2 identical over 8 bases. The CDR3 consists of 16 residues. V dropped 0 bases and J dropped 3; count of bases not matched to a gene: 5. Germline CDR1 reads SGDLS; CDR2 reads YYNGEE. The DNA for the CDR3 is TGTGCCAGCAGCGTAGACGGCGGGGGGAACTACAATGAGCAGTTCTTC. Amino acids: CASSVDGGGNYNEQFF. The full variable domain, with the rest looked up from reference TRBV9 and TRBJ2-1, is DSGVTQTPKHLITATGQRVTLRCSPRSGDLSVYWYQQSLDQGLQFLIQYYNGEERAKGNILERFSAQQFPDLHSELNLSSLELGDSALYFCASSVDGGGNYNEQFFGPGTRLTVL.

Ten or more counts support this clone. The rearrangement links TRBV18 to TRBJ1-2, with D unresolved. Trimming left V 5 bases short and J 8 bases short, with 12 bases between. This CDR3 has 12 amino acids. CDR1 is KGHSH, CDR2 LQKENI, per germline. The CDR3 spells CASSAALKGYTF. The CDR3 DNA sequence: TGTGCCAGCTCAGCGGCGTTGAAAGGCTACACCTTC.

This clone was seen only a few times. The gene calls are TRBV2 and TRBJ1-5; tentative D call: TRBD1 (6 bases). The CDR3 is made up of 15 amino acids. V lost 3 bases to trimming and J lost 3 bases, with 12 bases between them. CDR1 is SNHLY and CDR2 is FYNNEI in the germline V gene. CDR3 residues: CASSDNGGANQPQHF. CDR3 in DNA: TGTGCCAGCAGTGACAACGGGGGGGCCAATCAGCCCCAGCATTTT.

This sequence joins TRBV27 and TRBJ1-6, with 8 bases fitting TRBD1. The CDR3 is 14 amino acids. V shed 6 bases, J shed 12 bases, and the junction held 10 bases outside the gene matches. CDR1 MNHEY and CDR2 SMNVEV come from the germline V gene (reference sequence). The CDR3 DNA reads TGTGCCAGCAGGGACAGGGATGGACAGAGACCCCTCCACTTT. It specifies CASRDRDGQRPLHF.